Each of the 12 T cell receptor beta chains below was sequenced from the same sample in a study of blood T cells in healthy people across ages. Next came a second PCR, run for about 6 to 12 cycles, which used a sample-barcoded 5' primer along with a J-beta primer mix. TCRdb reprocessed the 5' RACE reads via MiXCR and lists one record per CDR3 protein. Among about 1.7 million distinct CDR3 sequences listed, 28% were seen once. Sample: blood. These receptor sequences come from a woman in her twenties or thirties in good health.

The V and J genes are TRBV15 and TRBJ2-7, with 9 bases aligning to TRBD1. V lost 0 bases and J lost 5; bases outside the gene matches: 5. The CDR3 extends over 15 amino acids. Germline V gene data show CDR1 as LNHNV and CDR2 as YYDKDF (reference sequence). The CDR3 loop reads CATSRDADRGNEQYF. CDR3 DNA: TGTGCCACCAGCAGAGATGCGGACAGGGGTAACGAGCAGTACTTC. Full variable domain (outside the CDR3, taken from reference TRBV15 and TRBJ2-7): DAMVIQNPRYQVTQFGKPVTLSCSQTLNHNVMYWYQQKSSQAPKLLFHYYDKDFNNEADTPDNFQSRRPNTSFCFLDIRSPGLGDTAMYLCATSRDADRGNEQYFGPGTRLTVT.

This clonotype was seen a handful of times. The rearrangement joins TRBV7-2 to TRBJ2-1; 9 bases align to TRBD2. The length of the CDR3 is 16 residues. The germline V gene has CDR1 SGHTA and CDR2 FQGNSA. J lost 3 bases, V lost 5 bases, and 8 bases had no gene match. In DNA, the CDR3 is TGTGCCAGCAGCCCACCAATGCGGGAGGGCTACAATGAGCAGTTCTTC. Translation: CASSPPMREGYNEQFF.

This clonotype was observed many times. The V call is TRBV20-1, the J call TRBJ2-1; TRBD2 might be the D (5 bases). The CDR3 is 14 amino acids. Per the germline V gene, CDR1 is DFQATT and CDR2 is SNEGSKA (reference sequence). V shed 6 bases and J shed 4 bases, with 16 bases lying between them. The CDR3 DNA reads as TGCAGTGCCCCGGACTTACCGTCTTACAATGAGCAGTTCTTC. Translated, it gives CSAPDLPSYNEQFF.

J is TRBJ1-5 and V is TRBV7-9, with D possibly TRBD1 on 5 matching bases. The CDR3 loop spans 14 amino acids. CDR1 is SEHNR and CDR2 is FQNEAQ in the germline V gene (reference sequence). Trimming pared 6 bases from V and 5 bases from J, leaving 14 bases between. CDR3 residues: CASSLVGADQPQHF. CDR3 DNA: TGTGCCAGCAGTTTGGTAGGGGCCGATCAGCCCCAGCATTTT.

This clonotype was seen ten or more times. V and J are TRBV20-1 and TRBJ2-7; 7 positions match TRBD1. The CDR3 has 15 amino acids. The V segment lost 4 bases and the J segment 0 bases; nucleotides outside the gene matches: 9. Per the germline V gene, CDR1 is DFQATT and CDR2 is SNEGSKA (reference sequence). CDR3 DNA sequence: TGCAGTGCTAAAGTTCGGGACAGAAGCTCCTACGAGCAGTACTTC. This gives the protein CSAKVRDRSSYEQYF.

This CDR3 reads CASSQEMTAGLFNSEQFF. Here the CDR3 DNA reads TGCGCCAGCAGCCAAGAAATGACCGCGGGGCTATTTAATAGTGAGCAGTTCTTC. This chain uses TRBV4-1 with TRBJ2-1, with D possibly matching TRBD2 (6 bases). The CDR3 is 18 residues long. Per the germline V gene, CDR1 is MGHRA and CDR2 is YSYEKL. With 0 bases removed from V and 9 bases from J, the gap between germline ends came to 24 bases.

This clonotype was observed many times. The V and J genes are TRBV27 and TRBJ2-7; D may be TRBD1 (6 bases). The V end was cut by 5 bases, the J end by 5 bases, with 13 bases between. The CDR3 is 13 residues long. Germline CDR1 MNHEY, CDR2 SMNVEV (reference sequence). DNA of the CDR3: TGTGCCAGCAGTACCCACCAGGGGAACGAGCAGTACTTC. It codes for CASSTHQGNEQYF.

This rearrangement joins TRBV27 to TRBJ1-1; no clear D gene. This CDR3 has 14 amino acids. CDR1 and CDR2 from the germline V gene are MNHEY and SMNVEV (reference sequence). V shed 5 bases and J shed 4 bases, with 14 bases lying between them. CDR3 region: CASSERGRFTEAFF. The CDR3 DNA sequence: TGTGCCAGCAGTGAGCGCGGACGCTTCACTGAAGCTTTCTTT.

This clonotype turned up a few times. The chain couples TRBV11-2 to TRBJ2-1; unclear D gene. The CDR3 runs to 15 residues. Between the trimmed V and J ends, which lost 6 bases and 1 base, there was a span of 13 bases. CDR1 and CDR2 from the germline V gene are SGHAT and FQNNGV. CDR3 sequence reads: CASRVGLGSYNEQFF. CDR3 in DNA: TGTGCCAGCAGGGTAGGATTGGGTTCCTACAATGAGCAGTTCTTC. The complete variable domain, with remaining parts taken from reference TRBV11-2 and TRBJ2-1, reads EAGVAQSPRYKIIEKRQSVAFWCNPISGHATLYWYQQILGQGPKLLIQFQNNGVVDDSQLPKDRFSAERLKGVDSTLKIQPAKLEDSAVYLCASRVGLGSYNEQFFGPGTRLTVL.

V and J are TRBV4-1 and TRBJ2-1, with D tentatively TRBD1 (6 bases). Trimming pared 3 bases from V and 7 bases from J, leaving 13 bases between. This CDR3 region has 14 residues. The germline V gene has CDR1 MGHRA and CDR2 YSYEKL. In DNA form, the CDR3 reads TGCGCCAGCAGCCAGGGGGCGAGTGCGAATGAGCAGTTCTTC. Amino acids: CASSQGASANEQFF.

The V call is TRBV29-1, the J call TRBJ1-2; TRBD1 agrees at 8 bases. The germline CDR1 and CDR2 sequences are SQVTM and ANQGSEA. There are 13 residues in the CDR3. CDR3 in DNA: TGCATCGTAGAGACAGGGGATGCGGGCGGCTACACCTTC. Translation: CIVETGDAGGYTF.

The gene calls are TRBV5-1 and TRBJ2-6; 10 bases are shared with TRBD1. The CDR3 is 19 amino acids. CDR1 SGHRS and CDR2 YFSETQ come from the germline V gene. Germline trimming cut 0 bases from V and 0 bases from J; bases unmatched to any gene: 6. DNA for the CDR3: TGCGCCAGCAGCTTGGCCCCGGGACAGGGGCACTCTGGGGCCAACGTCCTGACTTTC. Protein: CASSLAPGQGHSGANVLTF.